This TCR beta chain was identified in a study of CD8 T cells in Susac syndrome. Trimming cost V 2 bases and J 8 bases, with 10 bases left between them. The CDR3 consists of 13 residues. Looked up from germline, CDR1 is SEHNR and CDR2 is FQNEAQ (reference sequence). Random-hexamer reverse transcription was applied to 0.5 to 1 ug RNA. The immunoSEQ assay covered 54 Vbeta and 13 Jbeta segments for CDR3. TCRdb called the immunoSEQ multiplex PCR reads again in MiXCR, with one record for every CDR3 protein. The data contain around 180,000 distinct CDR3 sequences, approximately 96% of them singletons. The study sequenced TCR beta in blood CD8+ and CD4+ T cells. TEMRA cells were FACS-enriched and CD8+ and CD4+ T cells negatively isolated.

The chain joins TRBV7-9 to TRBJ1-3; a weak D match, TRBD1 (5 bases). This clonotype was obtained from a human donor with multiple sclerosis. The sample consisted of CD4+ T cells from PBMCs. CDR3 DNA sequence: TGTGCCAGCAGCTTACAGCGGGGACACACCATATATTTT. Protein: CASSLQRGHTIYF.